Below, one T cell receptor (beta chain) is given with its context. Its specific antigen is unknown. Base qualities are not at hand, and no much larger clone is one base apart. The cohort consisted of 650 to 700 healthy bone marrow donors. Cohort members were all nominally healthy when sampled, although unrecorded immune exposures were likely present. The donor tested CMV seronegative, placing the donor among the 350 or so seronegative members of the cohort. A peripheral blood sample was collected from each donor, and TCR beta sequencing was performed on peripheral blood mononuclear cells. The Qiagen DNeasy Blood Extraction Kit was used to extract genomic DNA from the blood cell samples. The source of the sample is a study of cytomegalovirus exposure and HLA in healthy donors (dated 2017 in TCRdb). In terms of the full investigation: An earlier analysis of approximately 600 of the donors reported 250 to 300 Gb of sequence data and around 110 million unique TCR beta sequences from 190 million or so T cells. The study combined high-throughput TCR immunosequencing, statistical association of individual TCRs with disease status, and machine learning to predict cytomegalovirus infection status. In the later analysis, no new phenotypic data were used to find candidate immune exposures; instead, reliance was placed on TCR beta sequences and their occurrence across donors. Class I and class II HLA loci were covered by the typing at four-digit resolution. In an earlier analysis of roughly 580 of the donors, high-throughput TCR beta sequencing was used to judge whether each TCR beta V gene segment behaved as functional or pseudogenic. The number of donors typed differed by locus, with 629-630 for A, B, C, DRB1 and DQB1, roughly 520 for DQA1, about 610 for DPA1, and around 450 for DPB1. A later genetic analysis used genome-wide SNP genotypes for about 60% of the 666 donors, treating that subset as a discovery cohort. The study aimed to test whether signatures of past pathogen exposure could be identified by cataloging public T cell receptors. A handful of DR-DQ haplotypes were handled as single units for association and clustering because linkage in the cohort was strong. Among under 450 genotyped donors of the cohort, an average of approximately 230,000 unique TCR beta nucleotide sequences were sequenced per donor, around 20% of them non-productive. All discovery cohort repertoires had been generated using a single sequencing platform. Alongside the repertoire data, information on donor age, sex, ethnicity and CMV serostatus was compiled. Roughly 300 gigabases of sequencing data and approximately 84 million unique TCR sequences were included in an early release covering about 700 HLA-typed donors. Along with the approximately 670-subject first cohort, a separate validation cohort of 120 different subjects was used. Using immunosequencing, the study profiled T cell repertoires from 640 or so subjects and related those repertoires to cytomegalovirus serostatus. In a later analysis, previously published TCR beta repertoires from several hundred donors were re-analyzed and high-resolution HLA genotyping was added so that TCR occurrence patterns could be studied. Of the 398 genotyped donors, less than 90% were placed in the genetic ancestry cluster associated with self-reported Caucasian donors. The investigation overall reported the following: Most TCR sequences were observed very rarely across donors, whereas some public TCRs were present in many individuals. The sequencing pipeline was judged likely to have produced a cluster of highly shared sequence variants as a technical artifact. The earlier analysis of approximately 540 of the donors excluded 15 to 20 rarely observed V segments, including chromosome 9 orphons, because counts were too low. This cohort had only TCR beta chains sequenced, and the lack of alpha or paired-chain data limited which features could be detected. A later analysis found that TCR association rates varied across HLA loci, with DRB1 alleles showing the most associated TCRs and HLA-C alleles the fewest. CMV serostatus was the only immune exposure information available for the cohort. An earlier analysis of around 600 of the donors showed that most TCR beta V segments appeared in productive rearrangements either about 87% or about 30% of the time, which broadly matched IMGT annotations. In vitro tests confirmed that a few of the cytomegalovirus-associated TCR beta chains recognize cytomegalovirus antigens. A later analysis found that most CMV-associated TCR beta chains appeared HLA-restricted, with HLA associations seemingly driven largely by CMV exposure. At a false discovery rate of 0.05, a later analysis linked 15,000 to 20,000 TCR beta sequences to specific HLA alleles. The classifier was reported to diagnose cytomegalovirus status with high specificity and sensitivity in both the original and validation cohorts. Roughly uniform sequencing depth across donors was assumed in presence/absence analyses, although this assumption may not hold. Some IMGT-functional V segments, including TRBV6-2 and TRBV6-3, could not be distinguished by the 87-base-pair reads and were therefore excluded. The study gave a list of more than 150 TCR beta chains associated with cytomegalovirus. A further reported finding was that TCR beta sequences accurately predicted the HLA-A and HLA-B alleles for most subjects in the first cohort. According to a later analysis, parvovirus B19, influenza, CMV and Epstein-Barr virus appeared linked to several top co-occurrence clusters. A later analysis found that HLA-associated TCR beta chains were more clonally expanded and had lower generation probabilities than equally common non-associated chains. According to the authors, the approach could potentially be generalized to other disease states and immunological phenotypes. Because some donors lacked HLA typing at each locus, the association tests relied only on the typed subset. In a later genetic analysis, fewer N-insertions in productive TCRs were reported among donors in an Asian-associated ancestry cluster than the approximately 710-donor mean. Linkage disequilibrium might explain the correlated functional status among segregating V segments, but an unknown experimental factor could not be ruled out. A later genetic analysis associated a missense DCLRE1C variant with V-gene and J-gene trimming of TCR beta chains, and an independent cohort replicated the association. Strong co-occurrence of HLA alleles, especially DR and DQ, made assigning TCR associations to individual alleles difficult.

Libraries came from the immunoSEQ multiplex PCR assay. For the multiplex PCR, a mixture combining 60 forward primers for TCR Vbeta segments and 13 reverse primers for TCR Jbeta segments was used. Amplification of the CDR3 region of rearranged TCR beta genes was performed with a multiplex PCR assay on genomic DNA. The amplified TCR beta libraries were sequenced on the Illumina HiSeq System as 87-base-pair reads. As for the authors' bioinformatics: Across the 670 or so repertoires, a later analysis counted tens of millions of unique TCR beta chains, 9 million to 14 million of which were shared by at least two donors. Raw reads were error-corrected and collapsed into unique sequences with a nearest-neighbor algorithm that merged closely related sequences to remove PCR and sequencing errors. CDR3 sequences were aligned to IMGT reference sequences to assign V, D and J gene segments. Each retained sequence needed at least a six-nucleotide match to both a V gene segment and a J gene segment. Rearrangements were called productive when the CDR3 lacked stop codons and stayed in frame with V and J; all others were non-productive. CDR3 was defined by IMGT convention, running from the second conserved V-encoded cysteine to the conserved J-encoded phenylalanine. The earlier analysis of fewer than 700 of the donors excluded sequences that lacked an unambiguous match to a single V gene segment. In an earlier analysis of 587 of the donors, V segments were called functional above 56.7% productive rearrangements and were called segregating when the between-donor standard deviation exceeded 5%. A statistical classification framework was built to diagnose cytomegalovirus status from the catalog of TCR beta chain sequences. V and J gene assignment, in a later analysis, came from comparing TCR nucleotide sequences with IMGT/GENE-DB human TR gene sequences. A later analysis assigned CDR3 sequences and most-parsimonious VDJ recombination scenarios with the TCRdist pipeline. In a later analysis, each TCR beta chain was defined by its CDR3 amino acid sequence together with its V-gene family, and reads without a unique V-gene family were excluded. A later analysis removed 450 to 600 highly shared, low-generation-probability nucleotide sequences to deal with suspected cross-contamination and a sequencing artifact. For each public chain, a later analysis derived a clonal expansion index from normalized ranks of inferred template counts within each repertoire. In a later analysis, generation probabilities were computed using a VDJ recombination model fitted to out-of-frame rearrangements, and the results were checked against IGoR. In a later analysis, TCR-TCR, TCR-HLA and TCR-CMV co-occurrence was scored with hypergeometric tests, and a repertoire-size bias correction was applied to TCR pairs. False discovery rates were estimated in a later analysis by permuting HLA or CMV assignments 20 times. A later analysis grouped co-occurring TCRs with DBSCAN, adding TCRdist sequence similarity when clustering within HLA-allele-positive subsets. Repertoires with fewer than 30,000 or more than 120,000 public chains were left out of co-occurrence clustering, as were a handful of repertoires with anomalous nucleotide sharing. The immuneACCESS repertoire file appears here via TCRdb, limited to in-frame rearrangements. These files lack a portion of the clones; in checked studies, under half of the deficit traces to unresolved V genes, and the cause of the others is not known. From that table come the V and J calls and clone size; the DNA was used to work out D and trimming. The sample table records around 110,000 clones; roughly 74% of these occur just once. Together, the top ten hold around 0.79% of the sample.

From the cysteine through the phenylalanine, the CDR3 covers 15 amino acids. Left in the record is the CDR3 DNA by itself, 45 bases read in frame from the first base. As encoded in the germline V gene, CDR1 is MDHEN while CDR2 is SYDVKM. The trim is 3 bases for V and 0 bases for J, with a gap of 11 bases between the germline ends. This clonotype was obtained from a woman aged 25 to 39 in good health and CMV-seronegative. Sequenced input: PBMCs. This chain is built from TRBV28 and TRBJ1-1; matching of 5 bases hints at TRBD1 as the D gene. At the DNA level, the sequence is TGTGCCAGCAGTTTTGGGGGGTCGATGAACACTGAAGCTTTCTTT. It specifies CASSFGGSMNTEAFF.